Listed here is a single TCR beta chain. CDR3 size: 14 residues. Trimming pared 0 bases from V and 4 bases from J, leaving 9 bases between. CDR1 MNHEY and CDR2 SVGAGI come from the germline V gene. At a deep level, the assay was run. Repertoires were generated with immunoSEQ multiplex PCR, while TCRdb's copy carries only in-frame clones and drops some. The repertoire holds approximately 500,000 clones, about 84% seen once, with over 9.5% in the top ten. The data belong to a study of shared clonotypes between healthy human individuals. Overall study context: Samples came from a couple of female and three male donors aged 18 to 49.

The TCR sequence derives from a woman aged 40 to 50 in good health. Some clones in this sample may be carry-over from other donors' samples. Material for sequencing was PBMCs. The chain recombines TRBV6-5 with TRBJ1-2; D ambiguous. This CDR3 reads CASSYSIVSYGYTF. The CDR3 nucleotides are TGTGCCAGCAGTTACTCTATAGTCTCCTATGGCTACACCTTC.